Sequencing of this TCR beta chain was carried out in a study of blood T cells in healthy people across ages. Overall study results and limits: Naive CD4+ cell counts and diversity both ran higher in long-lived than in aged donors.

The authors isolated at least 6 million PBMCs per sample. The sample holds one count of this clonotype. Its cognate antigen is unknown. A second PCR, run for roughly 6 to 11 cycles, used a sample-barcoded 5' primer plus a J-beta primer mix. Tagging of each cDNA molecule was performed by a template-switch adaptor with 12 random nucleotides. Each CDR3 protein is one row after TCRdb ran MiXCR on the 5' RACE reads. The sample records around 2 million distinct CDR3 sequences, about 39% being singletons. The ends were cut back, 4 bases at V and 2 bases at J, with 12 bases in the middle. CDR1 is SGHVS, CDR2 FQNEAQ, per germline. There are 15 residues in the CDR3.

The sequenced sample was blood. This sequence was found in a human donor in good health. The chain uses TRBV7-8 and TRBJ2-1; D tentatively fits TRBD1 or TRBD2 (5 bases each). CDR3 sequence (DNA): TGTGCCAGCAGCTGGGCCGGGGCCCCCTACAATGAGCAGTTCTTC. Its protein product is CASSWAGAPYNEQFF. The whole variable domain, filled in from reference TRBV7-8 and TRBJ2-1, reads GAGVSQSPRYKVAKRGQDVALRCDPISGHVSLFWYQQALGQGPEFLTYFQNEAQLDKSGLPSDRFFAERPEGSVSTLKIQRTQQEDSAVYLCASSWAGAPYNEQFFGPGTRLTVL.